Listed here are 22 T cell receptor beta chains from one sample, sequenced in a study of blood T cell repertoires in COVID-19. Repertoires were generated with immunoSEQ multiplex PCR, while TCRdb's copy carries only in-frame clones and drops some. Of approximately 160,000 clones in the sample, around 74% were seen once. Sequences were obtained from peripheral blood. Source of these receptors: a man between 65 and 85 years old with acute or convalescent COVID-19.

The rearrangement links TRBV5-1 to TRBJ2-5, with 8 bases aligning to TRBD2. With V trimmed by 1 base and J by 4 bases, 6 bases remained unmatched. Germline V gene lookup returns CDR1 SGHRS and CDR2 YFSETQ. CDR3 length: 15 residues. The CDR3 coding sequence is TGCGCCAGCAGCTTGTCGGGGGGGCTCGGAGAGACCCAGTACTTC. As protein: CASSLSGGLGETQYF. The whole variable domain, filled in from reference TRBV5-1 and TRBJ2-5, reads KAGVTQTPRYLIKTRGQQVTLSCSPISGHRSVSWYQQTPGQGLQFLFEYFSETQRNKGNFPGRFSGRQFSNSRSEMNVSTLELGDSALYLCASSLSGGLGETQYFGPGTRLLVL.

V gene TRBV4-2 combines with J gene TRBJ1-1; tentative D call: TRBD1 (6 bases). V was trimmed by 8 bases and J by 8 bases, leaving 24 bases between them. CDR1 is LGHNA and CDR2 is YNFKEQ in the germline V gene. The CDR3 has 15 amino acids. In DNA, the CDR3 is TGTGCCAGCGGTCGGACAGACTCCTCTTCGAGAGAAGCTTTCTTT. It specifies CASGRTDSSSREAFF.

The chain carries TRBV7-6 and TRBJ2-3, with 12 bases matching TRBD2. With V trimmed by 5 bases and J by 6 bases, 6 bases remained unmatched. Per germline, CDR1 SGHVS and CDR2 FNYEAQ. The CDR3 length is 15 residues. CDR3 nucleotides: TGTGCCAGCAGCGCTAGCGGGGGGGCCGTGGATACGCAGTATTTT. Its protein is CASSASGGAVDTQYF.

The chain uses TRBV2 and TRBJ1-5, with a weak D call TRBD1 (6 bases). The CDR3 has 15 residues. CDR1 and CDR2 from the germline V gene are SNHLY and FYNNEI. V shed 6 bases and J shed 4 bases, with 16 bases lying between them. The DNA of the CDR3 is TGTGCCAGCAGCGATCGGGGAGGGGGAAATCAGCCCCAGCATTTT. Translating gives CASSDRGGGNQPQHF.

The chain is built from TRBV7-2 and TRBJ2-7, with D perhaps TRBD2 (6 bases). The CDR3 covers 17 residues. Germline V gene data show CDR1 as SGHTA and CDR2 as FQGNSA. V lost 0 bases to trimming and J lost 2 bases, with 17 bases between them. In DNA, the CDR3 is TGTGCCAGCAGCTTAGCTGGGGGAGGAGGGGTCCCCTACGAGCAGTACTTC. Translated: CASSLAGGGGVPYEQYF.

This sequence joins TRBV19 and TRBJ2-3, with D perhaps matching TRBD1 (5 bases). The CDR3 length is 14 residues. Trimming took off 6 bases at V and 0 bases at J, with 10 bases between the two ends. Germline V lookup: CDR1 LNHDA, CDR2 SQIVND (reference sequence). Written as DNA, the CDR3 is TGTGCCAGTAGAGATAGGGGTAGCACAGATACGCAGTATTTT. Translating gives CASRDRGSTDTQYF.

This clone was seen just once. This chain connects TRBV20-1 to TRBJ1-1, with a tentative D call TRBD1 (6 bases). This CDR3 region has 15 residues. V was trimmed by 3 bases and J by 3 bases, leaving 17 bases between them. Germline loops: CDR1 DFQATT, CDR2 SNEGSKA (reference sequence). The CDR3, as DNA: TGCAGTGCTAGTATCAGGGGTTTCGGTTACACTGAAGCTTTCTTT. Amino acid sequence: CSASIRGFGYTEAFF.

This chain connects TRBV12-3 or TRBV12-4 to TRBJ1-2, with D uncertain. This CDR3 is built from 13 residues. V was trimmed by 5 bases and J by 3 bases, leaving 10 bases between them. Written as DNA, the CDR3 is TGTGCCAGCAGTCCGCGACAAGACTATGGCTACACCTTC. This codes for CASSPRQDYGYTF.

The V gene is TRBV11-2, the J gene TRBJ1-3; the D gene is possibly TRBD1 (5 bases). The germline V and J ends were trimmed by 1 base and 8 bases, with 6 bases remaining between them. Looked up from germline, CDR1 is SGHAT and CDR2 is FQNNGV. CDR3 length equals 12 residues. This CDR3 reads CASSLGGDTIYF. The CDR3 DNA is TGTGCCAGCAGCTTAGGGGGGGACACCATATATTTT. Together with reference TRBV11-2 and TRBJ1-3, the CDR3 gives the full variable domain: EAGVAQSPRYKIIEKRQSVAFWCNPISGHATLYWYQQILGQGPKLLIQFQNNGVVDDSQLPKDRFSAERLKGVDSTLKIQPAKLEDSAVYLCASSLGGDTIYFGEGSWLTVV.

As DNA, the CDR3 is TGTGCCAGCTCACCGGGACTTCAAGAGACCCAGTACTTC. As protein: CASSPGLQETQYF. The chain links TRBV18 to TRBJ2-5, with D perhaps matching TRBD2 (6 bases). CDR1 is KGHSH, CDR2 LQKENI, per germline. Deletions cut 3 bases from V and 2 bases from J, with 7 bases between. CDR3 length equals 13 residues.

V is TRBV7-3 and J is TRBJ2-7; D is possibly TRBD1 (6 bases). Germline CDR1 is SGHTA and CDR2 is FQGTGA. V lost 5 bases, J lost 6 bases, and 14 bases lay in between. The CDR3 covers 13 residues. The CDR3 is CASSPHRASEQYF. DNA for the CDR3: TGTGCCAGCAGCCCGCACAGGGCCTCCGAGCAGTACTTC.

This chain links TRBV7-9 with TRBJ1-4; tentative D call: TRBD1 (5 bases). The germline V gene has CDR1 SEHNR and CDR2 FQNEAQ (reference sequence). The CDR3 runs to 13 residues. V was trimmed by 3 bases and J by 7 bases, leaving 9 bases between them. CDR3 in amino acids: CASSLLGGEKLFF. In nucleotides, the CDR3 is TGTGCCAGCAGCTTGTTGGGGGGTGAAAAACTGTTTTTT.

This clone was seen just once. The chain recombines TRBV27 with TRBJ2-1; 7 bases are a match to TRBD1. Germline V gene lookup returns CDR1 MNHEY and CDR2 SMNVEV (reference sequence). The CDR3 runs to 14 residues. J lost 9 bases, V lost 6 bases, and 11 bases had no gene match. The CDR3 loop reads CASSEFRGKVEQFF. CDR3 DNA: TGTGCCAGCAGCGAATTCAGGGGGAAGGTTGAGCAGTTCTTC.

The CDR3 coding sequence is TGTGCCAGCAAGCAGGGCCCCCCCACAGATACGCAGTATTTT. It codes for CASKQGPPTDTQYF. This chain joins TRBV2 and TRBJ2-3, with D perhaps matching TRBD1 (5 bases). The ends were cut back, 7 bases at V and 2 bases at J, with 13 bases in the middle. The CDR3 extends over 14 amino acids. Germline V CDR1 and CDR2: SNHLY, FYNNEI.

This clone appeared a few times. CDR3 residues: CASSLGGTAAGELFF. The CDR3 DNA reads as TGTGCCAGCAGTCTGGGGGGGACGGCCGCCGGGGAGCTGTTTTTT. This sequence joins TRBV2 and TRBJ2-2; 7 bases line up with TRBD2. This CDR3 is 15 amino acids long. Germline values: CDR1 SNHLY, CDR2 FYNNEI. Unmatched junction bases numbered 9, after V lost 5 bases and J lost 6 bases.

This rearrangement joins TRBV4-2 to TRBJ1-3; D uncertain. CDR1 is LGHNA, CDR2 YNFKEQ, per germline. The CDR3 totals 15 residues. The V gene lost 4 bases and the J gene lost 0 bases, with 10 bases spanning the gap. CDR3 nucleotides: TGTGCCAGCAGCCGAAACATCGCCTCTGGAAACACCATATATTTT. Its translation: CASSRNIASGNTIYF.

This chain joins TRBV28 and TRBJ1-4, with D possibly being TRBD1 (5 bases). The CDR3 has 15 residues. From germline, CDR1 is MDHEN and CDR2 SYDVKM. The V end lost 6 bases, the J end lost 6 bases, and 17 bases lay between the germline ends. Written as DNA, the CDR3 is TGTGCCAGCAGCCCCCTCAGGGTTCGGGATGAAAAACTGTTTTTT. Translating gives CASSPLRVRDEKLFF. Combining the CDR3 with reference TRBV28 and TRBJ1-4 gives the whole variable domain DVKVTQSSRYLVKRTGEKVFLECVQDMDHENMFWYRQDPGLGLRLIYFSYDVKMKEKGDIPEGYSVSREKKERFSLILESASTNQTSMYLCASSPLRVRDEKLFFGSGTQLSVL.

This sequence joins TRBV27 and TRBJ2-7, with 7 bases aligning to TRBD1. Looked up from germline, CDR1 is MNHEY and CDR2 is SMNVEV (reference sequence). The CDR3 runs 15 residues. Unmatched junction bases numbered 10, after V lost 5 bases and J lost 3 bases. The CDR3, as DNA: TGTGCCAGCAGTCTTAAAGAGAGACAGGGCTACGAGCAGTACTTC. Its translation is CASSLKERQGYEQYF.

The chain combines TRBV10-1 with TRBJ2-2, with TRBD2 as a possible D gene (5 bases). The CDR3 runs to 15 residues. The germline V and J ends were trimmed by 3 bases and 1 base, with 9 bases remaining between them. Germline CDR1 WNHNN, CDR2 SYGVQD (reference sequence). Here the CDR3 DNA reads TGCGCCAGCAGTGAAGATCGGGAGAACACCGGGGAGCTGTTTTTT. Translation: CASSEDRENTGELFF.

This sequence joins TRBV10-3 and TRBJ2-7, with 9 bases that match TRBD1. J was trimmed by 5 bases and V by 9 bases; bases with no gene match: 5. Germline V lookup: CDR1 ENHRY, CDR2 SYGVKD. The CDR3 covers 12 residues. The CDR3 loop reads CAIGTGRDEQYF. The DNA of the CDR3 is TGTGCCATAGGGACAGGGAGGGACGAGCAGTACTTC.

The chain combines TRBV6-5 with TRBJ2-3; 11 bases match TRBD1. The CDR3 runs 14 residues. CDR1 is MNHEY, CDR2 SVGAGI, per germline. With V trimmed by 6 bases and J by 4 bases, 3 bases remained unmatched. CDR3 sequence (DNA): TGTGCCAGCAGCGGGACAGGGGGGGCAGATACGCAGTATTTT. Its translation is CASSGTGGADTQYF.

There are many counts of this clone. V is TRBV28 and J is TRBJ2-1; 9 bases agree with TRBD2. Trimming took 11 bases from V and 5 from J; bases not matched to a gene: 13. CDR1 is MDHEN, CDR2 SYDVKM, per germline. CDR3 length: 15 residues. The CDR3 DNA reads TGTGCCTCACAAGGGGCTAGCGGGATCCACAATGAGCAGTTCTTC. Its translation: CASQGASGIHNEQFF.